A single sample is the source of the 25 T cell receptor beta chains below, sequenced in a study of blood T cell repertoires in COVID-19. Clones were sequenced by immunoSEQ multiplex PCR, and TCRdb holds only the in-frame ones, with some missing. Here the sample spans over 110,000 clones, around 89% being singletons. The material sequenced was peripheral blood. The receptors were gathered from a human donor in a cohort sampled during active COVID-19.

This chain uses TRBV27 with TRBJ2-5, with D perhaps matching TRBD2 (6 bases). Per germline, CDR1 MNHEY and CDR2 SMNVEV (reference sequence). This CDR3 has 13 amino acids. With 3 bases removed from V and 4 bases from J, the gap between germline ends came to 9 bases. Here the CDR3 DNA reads TGTGCCAGCAGTTTCGGGGGACGAGAGACCCAGTACTTC. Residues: CASSFGGRETQYF.

CDR3 in amino acids: CASRPGLTNTEAFF. In DNA, the CDR3 is TGTGCCAGTCGCCCGGGTTTGACCAACACTGAAGCTTTCTTT. The chain uses TRBV6-5 and TRBJ1-1, with no clear D. Germline-derived CDR1 and CDR2 are MNHEY and SVGAGI. This CDR3 region has 14 residues. Trimming took 9 bases from V and 2 from J, leaving 16 bases between them.

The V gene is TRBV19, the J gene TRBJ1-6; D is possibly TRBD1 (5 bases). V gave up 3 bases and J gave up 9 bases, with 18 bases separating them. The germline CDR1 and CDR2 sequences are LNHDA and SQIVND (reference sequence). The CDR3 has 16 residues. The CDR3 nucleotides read TGTGCCAGTAGTATCCTCGACAGCCCCCTGAGTTCACCCCTCCACTTT. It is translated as CASSILDSPLSSPLHF.

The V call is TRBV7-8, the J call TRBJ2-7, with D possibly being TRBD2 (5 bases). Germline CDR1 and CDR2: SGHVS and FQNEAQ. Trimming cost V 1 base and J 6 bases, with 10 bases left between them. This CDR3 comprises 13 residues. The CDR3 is CASSLVGRSEQYF. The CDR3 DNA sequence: TGTGCCAGCAGCTTAGTGGGGAGATCCGAGCAGTACTTC.

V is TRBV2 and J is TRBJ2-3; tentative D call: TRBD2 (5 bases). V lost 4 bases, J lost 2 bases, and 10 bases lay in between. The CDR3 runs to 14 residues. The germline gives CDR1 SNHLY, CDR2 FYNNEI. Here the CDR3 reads CASSADYYTDTQYF. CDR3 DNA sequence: TGTGCCAGCAGTGCCGACTATTACACAGATACGCAGTATTTT.

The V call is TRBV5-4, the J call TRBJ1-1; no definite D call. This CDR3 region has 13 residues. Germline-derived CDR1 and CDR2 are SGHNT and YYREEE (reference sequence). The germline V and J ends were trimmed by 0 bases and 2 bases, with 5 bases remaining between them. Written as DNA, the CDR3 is TGTGCCAGCAGCTTGGACTTTAACACTGAAGCTTTCTTT. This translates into CASSLDFNTEAFF.

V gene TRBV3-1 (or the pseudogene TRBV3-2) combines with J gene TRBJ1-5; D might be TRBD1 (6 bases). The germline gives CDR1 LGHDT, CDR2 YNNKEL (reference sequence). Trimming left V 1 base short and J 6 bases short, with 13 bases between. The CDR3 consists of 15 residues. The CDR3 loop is CASSQGQEARQPQHF. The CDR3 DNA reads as TGTGCCAGCAGCCAAGGACAGGAGGCTCGTCAGCCCCAGCATTTT.

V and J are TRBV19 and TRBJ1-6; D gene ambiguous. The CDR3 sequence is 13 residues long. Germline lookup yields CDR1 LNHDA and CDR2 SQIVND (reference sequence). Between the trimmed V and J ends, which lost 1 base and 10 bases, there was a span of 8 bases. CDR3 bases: TGTGCCAGTAGTATAGTAGCGGGATCACCCCTCCACTTT. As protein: CASSIVAGSPLHF. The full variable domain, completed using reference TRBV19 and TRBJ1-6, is DGGITQSPKYLFRKEGQNVTLSCEQNLNHDAMYWYRQDPGQGLRLIYYSQIVNDFQKGDIAEGYSVSREKKESFPLTVTSAQKNPTAFYLCASSIVAGSPLHFGNGTRLTVT.

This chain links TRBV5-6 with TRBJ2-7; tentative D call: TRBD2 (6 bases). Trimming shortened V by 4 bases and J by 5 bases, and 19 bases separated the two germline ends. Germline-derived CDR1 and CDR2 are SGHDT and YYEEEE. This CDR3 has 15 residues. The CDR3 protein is CASSGGFRLPHEQYF. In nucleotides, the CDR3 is TGTGCCAGCAGCGGGGGGTTTCGCCTCCCCCACGAGCAGTACTTC.

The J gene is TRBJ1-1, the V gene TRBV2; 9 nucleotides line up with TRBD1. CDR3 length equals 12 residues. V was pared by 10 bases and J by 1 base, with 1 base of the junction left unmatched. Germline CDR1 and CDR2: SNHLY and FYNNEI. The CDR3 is CAKGQGNTEAFF. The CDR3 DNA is TGTGCCAAGGGACAGGGGAACACTGAAGCTTTCTTT.

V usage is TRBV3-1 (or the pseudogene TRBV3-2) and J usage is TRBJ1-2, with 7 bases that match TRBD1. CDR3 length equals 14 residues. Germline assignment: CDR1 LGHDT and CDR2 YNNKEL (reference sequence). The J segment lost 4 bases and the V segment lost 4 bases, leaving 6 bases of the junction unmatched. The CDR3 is CASSLPGQSYGYTF. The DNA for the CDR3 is TGTGCCAGCAGCCTACCGGGACAGTCCTATGGCTACACCTTC.

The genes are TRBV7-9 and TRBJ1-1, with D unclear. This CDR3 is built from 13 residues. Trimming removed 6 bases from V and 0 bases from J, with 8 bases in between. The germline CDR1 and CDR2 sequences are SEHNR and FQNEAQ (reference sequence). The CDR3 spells CASSPNVNTEAFF. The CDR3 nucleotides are TGTGCCAGCAGTCCCAATGTGAACACTGAAGCTTTCTTT.

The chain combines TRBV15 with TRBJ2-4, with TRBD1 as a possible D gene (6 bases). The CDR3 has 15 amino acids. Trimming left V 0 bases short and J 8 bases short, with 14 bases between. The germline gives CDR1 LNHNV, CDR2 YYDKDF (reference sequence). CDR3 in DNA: TGTGCCACCAGCAGAGACAGGGGAAGGGTGGACATTCAGTACTTC. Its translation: CATSRDRGRVDIQYF.

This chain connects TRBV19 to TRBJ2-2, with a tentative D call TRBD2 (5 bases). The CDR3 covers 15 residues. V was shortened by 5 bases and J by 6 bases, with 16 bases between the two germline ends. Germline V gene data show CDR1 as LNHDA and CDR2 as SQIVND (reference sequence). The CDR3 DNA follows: TGTGCCAGTAGTTATTTCCCGACTACGGCCGGGGAGCTGTTTTTT. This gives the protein CASSYFPTTAGELFF.

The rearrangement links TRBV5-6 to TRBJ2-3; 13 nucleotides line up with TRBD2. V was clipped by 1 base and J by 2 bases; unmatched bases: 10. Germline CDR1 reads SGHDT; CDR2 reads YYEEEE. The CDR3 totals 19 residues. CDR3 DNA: TGTGCCAGCAGCTTGAGGACTAGCGGGGGCCTCTACTTCACAGATACGCAGTATTTT. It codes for CASSLRTSGGLYFTDTQYF. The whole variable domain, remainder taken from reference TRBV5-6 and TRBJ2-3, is DAGVTQSPTHLIKTRGQQVTLRCSPKSGHDTVSWYQQALGQGPQFIFQYYEEEERQRGNFPDRFSGHQFPNYSSELNVNALLLGDSALYLCASSLRTSGGLYFTDTQYFGPGTRLTVL.

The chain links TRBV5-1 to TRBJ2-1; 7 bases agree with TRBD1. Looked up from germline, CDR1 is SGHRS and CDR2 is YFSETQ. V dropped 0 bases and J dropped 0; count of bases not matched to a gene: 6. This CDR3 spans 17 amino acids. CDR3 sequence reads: CASSLGQGLSSYNEQFF. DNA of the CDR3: TGCGCCAGCAGCTTGGGACAGGGCCTAAGCTCCTACAATGAGCAGTTCTTC.

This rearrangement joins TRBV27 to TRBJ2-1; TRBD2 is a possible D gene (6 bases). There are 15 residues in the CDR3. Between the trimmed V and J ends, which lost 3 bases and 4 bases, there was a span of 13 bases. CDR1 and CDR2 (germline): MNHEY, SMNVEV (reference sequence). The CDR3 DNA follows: TGTGCCAGCAGTTTGCAGCGGGTGGAATACAATGAGCAGTTCTTC. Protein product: CASSLQRVEYNEQFF.

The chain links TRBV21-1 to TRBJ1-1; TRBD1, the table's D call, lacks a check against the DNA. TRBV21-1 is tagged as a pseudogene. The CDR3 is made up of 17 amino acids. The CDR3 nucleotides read TGTGCCAGCAGCAAAGAACACCCGGACAGGGCGAACACTGAAGCTTTCTTT. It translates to CASSKEHPDRANTEAFF.

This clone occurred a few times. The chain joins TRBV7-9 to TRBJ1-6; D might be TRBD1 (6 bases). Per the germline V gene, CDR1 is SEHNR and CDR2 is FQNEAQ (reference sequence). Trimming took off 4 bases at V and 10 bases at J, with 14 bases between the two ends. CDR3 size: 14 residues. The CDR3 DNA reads TGTGCCAGCAGCTCACAGGGAGAAGGGTCACCCCTCCACTTT. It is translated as CASSSQGEGSPLHF.

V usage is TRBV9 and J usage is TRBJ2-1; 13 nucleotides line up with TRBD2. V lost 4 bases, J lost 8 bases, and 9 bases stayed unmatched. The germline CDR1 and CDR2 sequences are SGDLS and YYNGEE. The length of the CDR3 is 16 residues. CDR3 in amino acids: CASSPRTSGGRDEQFF. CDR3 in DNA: TGTGCCAGCAGCCCTCGGACTAGCGGGGGTAGGGATGAGCAGTTCTTC.

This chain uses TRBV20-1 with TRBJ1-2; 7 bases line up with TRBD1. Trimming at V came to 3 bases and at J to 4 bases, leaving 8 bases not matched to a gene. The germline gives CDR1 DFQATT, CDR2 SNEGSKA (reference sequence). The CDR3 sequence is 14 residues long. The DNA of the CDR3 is TGCAGTGCTAGTAGCCCAGGGGGTGGCTATGGCTACACCTTC. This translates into CSASSPGGGYGYTF.

CDR3 sequence reads: CASWNGKYQETQYF. DNA of the CDR3: TGTGCCAGCTGGAACGGGAAGTACCAAGAGACCCAGTACTTC. The chain couples TRBV2 to TRBJ2-5, with D tentatively TRBD2 (5 bases). Germline assignment: CDR1 SNHLY and CDR2 FYNNEI. Trimming left V 8 bases short and J 0 bases short, with 13 bases between. The CDR3 totals 14 residues. The variable domain in full, with the rest retrieved from reference TRBV2 and TRBJ2-5, is EPEVTQTPSHQVTQMGQEVILRCVPISNHLYFYWYRQILGQKVEFLVSFYNNEISEKSEIFDDQFSVERPDGSNFTLKIRSTKLEDSAMYFCASWNGKYQETQYFGPGTRLLVL.

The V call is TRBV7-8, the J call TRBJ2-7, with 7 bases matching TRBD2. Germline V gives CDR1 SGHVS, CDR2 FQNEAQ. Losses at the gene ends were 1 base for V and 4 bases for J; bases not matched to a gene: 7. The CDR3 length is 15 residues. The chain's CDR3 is CASSLGGTIVYEQYF. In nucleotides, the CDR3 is TGTGCCAGCAGCTTAGGCGGGACTATCGTATACGAGCAGTACTTC.

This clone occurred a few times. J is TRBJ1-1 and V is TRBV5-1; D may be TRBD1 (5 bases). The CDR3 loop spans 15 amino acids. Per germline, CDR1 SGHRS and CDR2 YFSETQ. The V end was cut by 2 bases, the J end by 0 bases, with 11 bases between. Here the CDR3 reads CASSLQAIMNTEAFF. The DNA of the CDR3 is TGCGCCAGCAGCTTACAGGCAATAATGAACACTGAAGCTTTCTTT.

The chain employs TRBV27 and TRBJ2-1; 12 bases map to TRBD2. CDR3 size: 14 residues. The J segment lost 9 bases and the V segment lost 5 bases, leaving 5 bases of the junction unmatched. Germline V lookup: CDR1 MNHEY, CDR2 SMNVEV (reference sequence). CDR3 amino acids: CASSLAGGPSEQFF. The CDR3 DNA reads TGTGCCAGCAGTCTAGCGGGGGGGCCGTCTGAGCAGTTCTTC.